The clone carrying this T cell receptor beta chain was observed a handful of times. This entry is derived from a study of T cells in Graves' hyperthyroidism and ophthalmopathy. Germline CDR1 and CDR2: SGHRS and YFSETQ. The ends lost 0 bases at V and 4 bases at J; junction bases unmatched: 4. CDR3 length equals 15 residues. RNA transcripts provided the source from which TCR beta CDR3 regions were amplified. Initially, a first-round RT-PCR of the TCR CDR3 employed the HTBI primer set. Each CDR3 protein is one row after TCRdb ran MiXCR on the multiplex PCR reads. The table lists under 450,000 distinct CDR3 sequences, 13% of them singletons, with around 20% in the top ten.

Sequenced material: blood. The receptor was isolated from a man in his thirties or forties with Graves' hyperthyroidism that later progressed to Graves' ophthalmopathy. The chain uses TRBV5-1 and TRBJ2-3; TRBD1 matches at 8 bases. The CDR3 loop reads CASSLDAGGADTQYF. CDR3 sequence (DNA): TGCGCCAGCAGCTTGGACGCAGGGGGCGCAGATACGCAGTATTTT.